What follows are 3 T cell receptor beta chains derived from one specimen sequenced in a study of OX40 agonist ivuxolimab in advanced cancers. The library was built by means of the immunoSEQ multiplex PCR assay. Sourced from immuneACCESS, this table was stored by TCRdb with only in-frame sequences that have V and J called. A share of the clones is absent; for the studies checked, an unresolved V gene accounts for under half, and the remainder has no known explanation. This sample has some 59,000 clones in its table, and roughly nine tenths of those were observed once. Jointly, the top ten make up 4.8% of the sample. Sequences were derived from CD4+ or CD8+ T cells sorted from blood, sampled in a trial of the OX40 agonist ivuxolimab. The receptors come from an adult with an advanced solid tumor such as melanoma, head and neck, liver or kidney cancer.

The chain combines TRBV7-9 with TRBJ2-5; 9 bases agree with TRBD2. This CDR3 has 17 amino acids. Trimming took 5 bases from V and 0 from J; bases not matched to a gene: 10. CDR1 and CDR2 (germline): SEHNR, FQNEAQ (reference sequence). CDR3 in DNA: TGTGCCAGCAGCGCCCCCGGGTCTAGCGGGGACCAAGAGACCCAGTACTTC. Its protein is CASSAPGSSGDQETQYF.

The chain combines TRBV18 with TRBJ2-7; 7 bases align to TRBD1. The germline V gene encodes CDR1 KGHSH and CDR2 LQKENI. V shed 3 bases, J shed 1 base, and the junction held 3 bases outside the gene matches. The CDR3 is 14 amino acids. The CDR3 region has the DNA TGTGCCAGCTCACCCGGACAGGATTCCTACGAGCAGTACTTC. Residues: CASSPGQDSYEQYF.

This clone was seen more than once but under ten times. J is TRBJ1-3 and V is TRBV29-1; D unclear. Trimming pared 5 bases from V and 0 bases from J, leaving 8 bases between. Germline CDR1 is SQVTM and CDR2 is ANQGSEA. CDR3 length: 13 amino acids. This chain's CDR3 is CSVLETSGNTIYF. The CDR3 bases are TGCAGCGTTCTTGAAACCTCTGGAAACACCATATATTTT. Full variable domain (missing parts from reference TRBV29-1 and TRBJ1-3): SAVISQKPSRDICQRGTSLTIQCQVDSQVTMMFWYRQQPGQSLTLIATANQGSEATYESGFVIDKFPISRPNLTFSTLTVSNMSPEDSSIYLCSVLETSGNTIYFGEGSWLTVV.